The rows below give T cell receptor beta chains drawn from one sample of a study of blood T cell repertoires in COVID-19. Some clones are missing from TCRdb's copy, which holds only in-frame ones; the method was immunoSEQ multiplex PCR. Among around 200,000 clones listed, roughly 86% were seen once. The material sequenced was peripheral blood. These receptors were obtained from a man in his 70s with acute or convalescent COVID-19. The CDR3 runs from the conserved cysteine through the conserved F or W. D genes are given only for firm matches. Expanded clones are given a class, and other clones once, few, many or no size at all.

V: TRBV5-1; J: TRBJ2-1; D: NA; size: once; DNA: TGCGCCAGCCACGCCGGGACTCAGCACAATGAGCAGTTCTTC; CDR3: CASHAGTQHNEQFF
V: TRBV10-3; J: TRBJ1-5; D: NA; size: NA; DNA: TGTGCCATCAGTGAAGGGAGTCGGCCCCAGCATTTT; CDR3: CAISEGSRPQHF
V: TRBV10-1; J: TRBJ1-6; D: NA; size: few; DNA: TGCGCCAGCAGTGCAGGGGATAATTCACCCCTCCACTTT; CDR3: CASSAGDNSPLHF
V: TRBV14; J: TRBJ2-5; D: TRBD2; size: NA; DNA: TGTGCCAGCAGCCAAACCCTGACTAGCCGAGAGACCCAGTACTTC; CDR3: CASSQTLTSRETQYF
V: TRBV18; J: TRBJ1-6; D: NA; size: NA; DNA: TGTGCCAGCTCACCGGCACAGGCTAATTCACCCCTCCACTTT; CDR3: CASSPAQANSPLHF
V: TRBV18; J: TRBJ2-3; D: NA; size: NA; DNA: TGTGCCAGCTCACCAATGGCTCTCGGGGGAGCCACAGATACGCAGTATTTT; CDR3: CASSPMALGGATDTQYF
V: TRBV6-5; J: TRBJ1-1; D: NA; size: once; DNA: TGTGCCAGCAACCTGGACTGGCCCTTGAGCACTGAAGCTTTCTTT; CDR3: CASNLDWPLSTEAFF
V: TRBV6-5; J: TRBJ1-4; D: NA; size: NA; DNA: TGTGCCAGTGACCGGGGGGCGGTCTCTGGAAAACTGTTTTTT; CDR3: CASDRGAVSGKLFF
V: TRBV29-1; J: TRBJ1-3; D: NA; size: NA; DNA: TGCAGCGTTGTGGCAAACTCTGGAAACACCATATATTTT; CDR3: CSVVANSGNTIYF
V: TRBV14; J: TRBJ2-5; D: TRBD2; size: NA; DNA: TGTGCCAGCAGCCAGCTCGGGCTAGCGGGGGGTACCCAGTACTTC; CDR3: CASSQLGLAGGTQYF
V: TRBV2; J: TRBJ2-7; D: TRBD1; size: NA; DNA: TGTGCCAGCAGACAGGGGACGTTAGCTCAGCAGTACTTC; CDR3: CASRQGTLAQQYF
V: TRBV9; J: TRBJ1-1; D: NA; size: NA; DNA: TGTGCCAGCAGCTCACGCCAAGGGAGGCGGAACACTGAAGCTTTCTTT; CDR3: CASSSRQGRRNTEAFF
V: TRBV28; J: TRBJ2-7; D: TRBD2; size: NA; DNA: TGTGCCAGCAGTGGCGGGACTAGCGGGGGGTACGAGCAGTACTTC; CDR3: CASSGGTSGGYEQYF
V: TRBV7-9; J: TRBJ1-1; D: NA; size: NA; DNA: TGTGCCAGCAGCTTGACGACAGAAGACACTGAAGCTTTCTTT; CDR3: CASSLTTEDTEAFF
V: TRBV6-2/TRBV6-3; J: TRBJ2-7; D: TRBD1; size: few; DNA: TGTGCCAGCAGTTACTTCACAGGGGGCTCATACGAGCAGTACTTC; CDR3: CASSYFTGGSYEQYF
V: TRBV6-5; J: TRBJ2-7; D: NA; size: NA; DNA: TGTGCCAGCAGTAAAACAGGTTTGGTGACCTACGAGCAGTACTTC; CDR3: CASSKTGLVTYEQYF
V: TRBV5-4; J: TRBJ1-2; D: NA; size: NA; DNA: TGTGCCAGCAGCTTGGGCCAGACTTCTAACTATGGCTACACCTTC; CDR3: CASSLGQTSNYGYTF
V: TRBV5-1; J: TRBJ1-4; D: NA; size: NA; DNA: TGCGCCAGCAGCTTAAGCGGGGTGGAAGAAAAACTGTTTTTT; CDR3: CASSLSGVEEKLFF
V: TRBV18; J: TRBJ1-1; D: NA; size: NA; DNA: TGTGCCAGCTCACCAGGTGGCGGGTTACGTACTGAAGCTTTCTTT; CDR3: CASSPGGGLRTEAFF
V: TRBV12-3/TRBV12-4; J: TRBJ1-1; D: TRBD1; size: NA; DNA: TGTGCCAGCAGGCGGACAGGGAGCACTGAAGCTTTCTTT; CDR3: CASRRTGSTEAFF
V: TRBV19; J: TRBJ1-4; D: NA; size: few; DNA: TGTGCCAGTAGTATATCGGGGAAGGAAAAACTGTTTTTT; CDR3: CASSISGKEKLFF
V: TRBV14; J: TRBJ1-2; D: TRBD1; size: NA; DNA: TGTGCCAGCAGCCCCACAGGGGGCAGATATGGCTACACCTTC; CDR3: CASSPTGGRYGYTF
V: TRBV5-1; J: TRBJ1-1; D: TRBD1; size: NA; DNA: TGCGCCAGCAGCTTGCAGGGGGCGAACACTGAAGCTTTCTTT; CDR3: CASSLQGANTEAFF
V: TRBV4-3; J: TRBJ2-1; D: NA; size: NA; DNA: TGCGCCAGCAGCTCTCAAGCGGCCCGGGGCTACAATGAGCAGTTCTTC; CDR3: CASSSQAARGYNEQFF
V: TRBV27; J: TRBJ1-1; D: NA; size: NA; DNA: TGTGCCAGCAGTTCACGATCCTACGATAACACTGAAGCTTTCTTT; CDR3: CASSSRSYDNTEAFF
V: TRBV15; J: TRBJ1-1; D: NA; size: NA; DNA: TGTGCCACCAGCAGAGCTACGGCTGAAGCTTTCTTT; CDR3: CATSRATAEAFF
V: TRBV6-5; J: TRBJ1-5; D: NA; size: NA; DNA: TGTGCCAGCAGTCTCTCCCCCCAGGGGCCCCAGCATTTT; CDR3: CASSLSPQGPQHF
V: TRBV28; J: TRBJ1-2; D: NA; size: NA; DNA: TGTGCCAGCAGGCTCAGAGCCGAGGATGGCTACACCTTC; CDR3: CASRLRAEDGYTF
V: TRBV28; J: TRBJ1-2; D: TRBD1; size: NA; DNA: TGTGCCAGCAGGACAGGGGGGGGCTACACCTTC; CDR3: CASRTGGGYTF
V: TRBV6-2/TRBV6-3; J: TRBJ1-2; D: NA; size: few; DNA: TGTGCCAGCAGTTACAATAGAAACTATGGCTACACCTTC; CDR3: CASSYNRNYGYTF
V: TRBV5-1; J: TRBJ2-5; D: TRBD2; size: NA; DNA: TGCGCCAGCAGCTTGGCCGGGAGGGTAGAGACCCAGTACTTC; CDR3: CASSLAGRVETQYF
V: TRBV18; J: TRBJ2-1; D: TRBD2; size: NA; DNA: TGTGCCAGCTCACCACTCGGGACTAGCGGGGACTCCTACAATGAGCAGTTCTTC; CDR3: CASSPLGTSGDSYNEQFF
V: TRBV2; J: TRBJ1-1; D: NA; size: NA; DNA: TGTGCCAGCAGTGGAGGGTGGGACACTGAAGCTTTCTTT; CDR3: CASSGGWDTEAFF
V: TRBV7-8; J: TRBJ2-3; D: TRBD2; size: once; DNA: TGTGCCAGCAGCCCACTCGCGGGGGGCAGCACAGATACGCAGTATTTT; CDR3: CASSPLAGGSTDTQYF
V: TRBV6-6; J: TRBJ1-1; D: NA; size: NA; DNA: TGTGCCAGCAGTACAGGCAGCACTGAAGCTTTCTTT; CDR3: CASSTGSTEAFF
V: TRBV4-1; J: TRBJ2-7; D: NA; size: NA; DNA: TGCGCCAGCAGCGAGCCCCAGGGGTACGAGCAGTACTTC; CDR3: CASSEPQGYEQYF
V: TRBV2; J: TRBJ1-1; D: NA; size: once; DNA: TGTGCCAGCAAGGTGGAGGGTTCGCCTGAAGCTTTCTTT; CDR3: CASKVEGSPEAFF
V: TRBV3-1/TRBV3-2; J: TRBJ2-3; D: NA; size: NA; DNA: TGTGCCAGCAGCCCCCTCAACTTTCCCCGCACAGATACGCAGTATTTT; CDR3: CASSPLNFPRTDTQYF
V: TRBV9; J: TRBJ2-1; D: TRBD2; size: NA; DNA: TGTGCCAGCAGCGTAGGTGTAGCGGGTCCGAATGAGCAGTTCTTC; CDR3: CASSVGVAGPNEQFF
V: TRBV5-4; J: TRBJ1-2; D: TRBD1; size: NA; DNA: TGTGCCAGCAGCACTCCGGGACAGGGACTTTTCTGGGGCTACACCTTC; CDR3: CASSTPGQGLFWGYTF
V: TRBV3-1/TRBV3-2; J: TRBJ2-2; D: NA; size: NA; DNA: TGTGCCAGCAGCCAAGAGGGGCACCTGACCGGGGAGCTGTTTTTT; CDR3: CASSQEGHLTGELFF
V: TRBV28; J: TRBJ1-2; D: NA; size: NA; DNA: TGTGCCAGCATGGAAGCGAGAGGCTATGGCTACACCTTC; CDR3: CASMEARGYGYTF